This T cell receptor (beta chain) stems from a study of cytomegalovirus exposure and HLA in healthy donors. Broader study findings: Indistinguishable V segments such as TRBV6-2 and TRBV6-3 were excluded. Roughly even sequencing depth across donors was the assumption behind the presence/absence analyses. Later examination showed HLA-associated TCR beta chains had greater clonal expansion than equally common others. Versus the approximately 720-donor mean, an Asian-associated ancestry cluster reportedly showed fewer N-insertions in a later analysis.

Both 60 Vbeta primers and 13 Jbeta primers went into the PCR. The assay was immunoSEQ multiplex PCR, and TCRdb's table has in-frame clones only and misses some. Found here are roughly 100,000 clones, around 63% of them singletons; the top ten hold approximately 4.8%. In germline, CDR1 is SGHAT, CDR2 FQNNGV. Trimming took 2 bases from V and 9 from J, leaving 14 bases between them. The CDR3 is 14 residues long. Worth noting for this clone: Its antigen is not identified.

The chain links TRBV11-2 to TRBJ2-1; unclear D gene. Sequenced material: PBMCs. This clonotype originated in a human donor in good health. CDR3 loop: CASSLISVGGEQFF. The CDR3 nucleotides read TGTGCCAGCAGCTTAATCAGCGTAGGCGGTGAGCAGTTCTTC. The whole variable domain, filled in from reference TRBV11-2 and TRBJ2-1, reads EAGVAQSPRYKIIEKRQSVAFWCNPISGHATLYWYQQILGQGPKLLIQFQNNGVVDDSQLPKDRFSAERLKGVDSTLKIQPAKLEDSAVYLCASSLISVGGEQFFGPGTRLTVL.